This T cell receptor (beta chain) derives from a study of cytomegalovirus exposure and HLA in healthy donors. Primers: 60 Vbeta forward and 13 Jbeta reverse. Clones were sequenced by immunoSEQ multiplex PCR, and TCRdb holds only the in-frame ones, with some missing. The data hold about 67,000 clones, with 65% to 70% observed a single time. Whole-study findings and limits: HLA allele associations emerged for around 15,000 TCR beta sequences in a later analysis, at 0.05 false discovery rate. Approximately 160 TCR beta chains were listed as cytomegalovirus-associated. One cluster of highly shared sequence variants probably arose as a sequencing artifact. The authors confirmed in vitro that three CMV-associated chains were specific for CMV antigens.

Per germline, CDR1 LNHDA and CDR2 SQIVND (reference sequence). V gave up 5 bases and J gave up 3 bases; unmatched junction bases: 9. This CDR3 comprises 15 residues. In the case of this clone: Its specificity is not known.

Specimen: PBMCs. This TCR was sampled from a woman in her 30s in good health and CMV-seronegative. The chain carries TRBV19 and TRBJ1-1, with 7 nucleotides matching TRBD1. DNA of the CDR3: TGTGCCAGTAGTGCTCAGGGGGGAGTTGACACTGAAGCTTTCTTT. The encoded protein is CASSAQGGVDTEAFF. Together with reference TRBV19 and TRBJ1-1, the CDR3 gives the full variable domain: DGGITQSPKYLFRKEGQNVTLSCEQNLNHDAMYWYRQDPGQGLRLIYYSQIVNDFQKGDIAEGYSVSREKKESFPLTVTSAQKNPTAFYLCASSAQGGVDTEAFFGQGTRLTVV.